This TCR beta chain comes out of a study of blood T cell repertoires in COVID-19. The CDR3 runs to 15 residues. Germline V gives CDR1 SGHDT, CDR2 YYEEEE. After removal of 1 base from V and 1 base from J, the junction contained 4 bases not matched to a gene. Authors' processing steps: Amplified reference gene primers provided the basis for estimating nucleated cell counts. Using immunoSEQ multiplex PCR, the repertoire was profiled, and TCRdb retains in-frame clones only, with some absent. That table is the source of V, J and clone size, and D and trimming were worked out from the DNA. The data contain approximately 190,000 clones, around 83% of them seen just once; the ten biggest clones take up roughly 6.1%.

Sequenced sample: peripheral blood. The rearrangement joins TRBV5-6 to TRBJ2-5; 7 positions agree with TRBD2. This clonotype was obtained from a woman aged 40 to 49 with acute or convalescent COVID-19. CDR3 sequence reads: CASSLRGEGQETQYF. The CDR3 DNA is TGTGCCAGCAGCTTGCGGGGGGAGGGCCAAGAGACCCAGTACTTC.